The rows below give T cell receptor beta chains drawn from one sample of a study of blood T cell repertoires in COVID-19. TCRdb's copy holds only in-frame clones and misses some; the assay was immunoSEQ multiplex PCR. The table includes roughly 57,000 clones, about 73% detected once. The sequenced material came from peripheral blood. All receptors come from a woman in her seventies with acute or convalescent COVID-19. The conserved cysteine and the conserved F or W are not part of the CDR3 here.

j_call v_call cdr3_aa
TRBJ1-2 TRBV5-7 ASSSRNQCNYGYT
TRBJ2-1 TRBV18 ASSPWYVGNEQF
TRBJ1-5 TRBV6-6 ASAGWRGNQPQH
TRBJ2-7 TRBV27 ASSLTDRGRQY
TRBJ1-1 TRBV30 AWRPQGTEAF
TRBJ1-1 TRBV6-4 ASRGATGRAF
TRBJ1-1 TRBV19 ASSSQGTLSAEAF
TRBJ1-1 TRBV25-1 ASIDRVNTEAF
TRBJ1-2 TRBV15 ATSREKGTGDRT
TRBJ1-5 TRBV6-2/TRBV6-3 ASSYVAYQPQH
TRBJ1-1 TRBV10-3 AIRRAVGGQGNTEAF
TRBJ1-5 TRBV28 ASSLGVRGNQPQH
TRBJ1-3 TRBV27 ASSFRGGAHPGNTIY
TRBJ2-2 TRBV7-9 ASSFGANTGELF
TRBJ1-1 TRBV7-9 ASSLRGQVIEAF
TRBJ1-6 TRBV4-1 ASSQTPDRRNSPLH
TRBJ2-2 TRBV7-2 ASSPGQTGEPF
TRBJ2-3 TRBV27 ASRRRQGGDSSTDTQY
TRBJ2-3 TRBV2 ASRVGRLSSTDTQY
TRBJ1-5 TRBV5-1 ASSLESGNQPQH
TRBJ1-5 TRBV29-1 SVAGQVDQPQH
TRBJ1-6 TRBV18 ASSPVQGNNSPLH
TRBJ2-5 TRBV7-6 ASRGSGTQY
TRBJ2-6 TRBV25-1 ASSGVRGTGANVLT
TRBJ2-2 TRBV6-5 ATRRGYARAGELF
TRBJ2-7 TRBV4-1 ASSQDHNYEQY
TRBJ2-2 TRBV5-1 ASSLVGGTGELF
TRBJ2-6 TRBV19 ASSPAGTGFGANVLT
TRBJ1-2 TRBV7-2 ASSWYTGAPVGYT
TRBJ1-1 TRBV7-7 ASSRDRNTEAF
TRBJ2-1 TRBV9 ASSVGDSSEQF
TRBJ2-2 TRBV9 ASSSRWDSGELF
TRBJ1-1 TRBV10-3 AIRDQNKQSGGGTF
TRBJ2-3 TRBV6-6 ASSPLGLTDTQY
TRBJ2-5 TRBV7-9 ASSFSLRRFGETQY
TRBJ1-6 TRBV2 ASSEVPGIGNSPLH
TRBJ1-1 TRBV5-8 AELGENTEAF
TRBJ2-6 TRBV30 AWRDRGLGGANVLT
TRBJ1-3 TRBV5-4 ASSLASGGNTIY
TRBJ2-1 TRBV2 ASSERRTDNEQF
TRBJ1-2 TRBV29-1 SAVVGGYGYT
TRBJ1-2 TRBV29-1 SVEEGAGASNYGYT
TRBJ2-7 TRBV5-1 ASSPLGPGGNEQY
TRBJ1-2 TRBV19 ASSTLGGLNYGYT
TRBJ2-2 TRBV2 ASSEQGGTGELF